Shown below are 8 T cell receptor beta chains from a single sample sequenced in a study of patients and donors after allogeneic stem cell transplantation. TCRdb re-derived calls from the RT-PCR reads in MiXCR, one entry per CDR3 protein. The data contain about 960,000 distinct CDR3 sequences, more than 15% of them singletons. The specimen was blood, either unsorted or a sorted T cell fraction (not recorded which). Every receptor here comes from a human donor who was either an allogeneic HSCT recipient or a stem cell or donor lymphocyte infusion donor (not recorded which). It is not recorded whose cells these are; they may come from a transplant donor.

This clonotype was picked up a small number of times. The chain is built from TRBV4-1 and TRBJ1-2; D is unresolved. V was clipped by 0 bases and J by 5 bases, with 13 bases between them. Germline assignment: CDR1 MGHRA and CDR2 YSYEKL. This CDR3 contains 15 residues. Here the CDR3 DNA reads TGCGCCAGCAGCCAAGACCCCCGGATCTGGTATGGCTACACCTTC. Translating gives CASSQDPRIWYGYTF.

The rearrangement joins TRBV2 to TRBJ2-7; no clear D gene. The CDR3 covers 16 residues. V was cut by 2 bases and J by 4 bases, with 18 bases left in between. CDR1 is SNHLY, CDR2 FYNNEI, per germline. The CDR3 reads CASSETVVGLVYEQYF. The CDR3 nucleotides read TGTGCCAGCAGTGAAACAGTGGTTGGGCTCGTTTACGAGCAGTACTTC.

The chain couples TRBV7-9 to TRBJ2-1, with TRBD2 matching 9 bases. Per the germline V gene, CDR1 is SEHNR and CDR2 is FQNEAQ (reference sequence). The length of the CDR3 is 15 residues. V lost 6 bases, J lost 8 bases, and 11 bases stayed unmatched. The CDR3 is CASRASAGGRHEQFF. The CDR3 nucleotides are TGTGCCAGCAGAGCGTCTGCGGGAGGGAGACATGAGCAGTTCTTC.

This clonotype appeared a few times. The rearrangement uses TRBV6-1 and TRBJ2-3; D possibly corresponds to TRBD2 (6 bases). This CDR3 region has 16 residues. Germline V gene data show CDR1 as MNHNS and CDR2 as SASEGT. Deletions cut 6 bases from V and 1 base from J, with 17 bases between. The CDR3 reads CASSRLGSGRTDTQYF. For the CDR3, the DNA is TGTGCCAGCAGCCGCCTCGGTAGCGGCCGCACAGATACGCAGTATTTT.

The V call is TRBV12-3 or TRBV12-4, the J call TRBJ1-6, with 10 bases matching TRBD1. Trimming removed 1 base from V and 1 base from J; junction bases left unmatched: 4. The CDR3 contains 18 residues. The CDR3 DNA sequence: TGTGCCAGCAGTTTAGTGAGGGACAGGGGATCCTATAATTCACCCCTCCACTTT. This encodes CASSLVRDRGSYNSPLHF.

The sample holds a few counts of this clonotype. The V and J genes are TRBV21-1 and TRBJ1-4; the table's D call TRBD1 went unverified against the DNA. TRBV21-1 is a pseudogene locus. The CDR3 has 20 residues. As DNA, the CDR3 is TGTGCCAGCAGCTCCCAAAGGGGCTACAGGAAAAATGCAACTAATGAAAAACTGTTTTTT. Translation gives CASSSQRGYRKNATNEKLFF.

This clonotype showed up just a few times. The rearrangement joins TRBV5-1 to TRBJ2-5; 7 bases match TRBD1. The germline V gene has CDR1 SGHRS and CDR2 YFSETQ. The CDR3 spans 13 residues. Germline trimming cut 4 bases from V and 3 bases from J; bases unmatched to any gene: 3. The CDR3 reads CASSTQGEETQYF. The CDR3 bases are TGCGCCAGCAGCACCCAGGGGGAAGAGACCCAGTACTTC.

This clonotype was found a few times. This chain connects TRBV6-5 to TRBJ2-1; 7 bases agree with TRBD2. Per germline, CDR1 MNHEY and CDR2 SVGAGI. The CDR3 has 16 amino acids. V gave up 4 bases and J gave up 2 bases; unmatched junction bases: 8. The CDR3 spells CASSSLSGNTYNEQFF. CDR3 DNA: TGTGCCAGCAGTTCCCTCAGCGGGAATACCTACAATGAGCAGTTCTTC.